This T cell receptor beta chain was identified during a study of glioma-infiltrating T cells. General observations from the study: Only very few CDR3 sequences appeared in both tissue and blood.

There are a few counts of this clonotype. Antigen unknown. TCR alpha and beta CDR3 regions were amplified from RNA using iRepertoire nested multiplex PCR. Tissue mRNA or PBMC total RNA, 100-400 ng, went into one-step reverse transcription and amplification. MiXCR, applied by TCRdb to the multiplex PCR reads, yields one record per CDR3 protein. The sample carries about 130,000 distinct CDR3 sequences, approximately 24% recorded once. Trimming took 6 bases from V and 5 from J; bases not matched to a gene: 11. CDR3 length: 15 residues. Germline V gives CDR1 SNHLY, CDR2 FYNNEI. The genes are TRBV2 and TRBJ1-2, with 8 bases lining up with TRBD1. The source is a human donor with low-grade glioma or glioblastoma, undergoing nonglioma brain surgery, or in good health (not recorded which). Sequences were obtained from glioma tissue, nonneoplastic brain tissue, or PBMCs (not recorded which). The CDR3 sequence is CASSKTGQEAYGYTF. The CDR3, as DNA: TGTGCCAGCAGCAAGACGGGACAGGAGGCATATGGCTACACCTTC.